This T cell receptor (beta chain) was profiled in a study of cytomegalovirus exposure and HLA in healthy donors. Only in-frame clones appear in the TCRdb table, and some are missing; sequencing was by immunoSEQ multiplex PCR. The sample lists 350,000 or so clones, about nine tenths occurring once. V was pared by 3 bases and J by 7 bases, with 5 bases of the junction left unmatched. Per germline, CDR1 SEHNR and CDR2 FQNEAQ (reference sequence). The CDR3 consists of 14 residues. This chain connects TRBV7-9 to TRBJ1-4, with TRBD1 identical over 7 bases. The TCR originated in a woman under 30 in good health and CMV-seronegative. What was sequenced was PBMCs. This CDR3 is CASSLEQGSEKLFF. The CDR3 bases are TGTGCCAGCAGCTTGGAACAGGGGTCTGAAAAACTGTTTTTT.